This note documents a single TCR beta chain sequence. Trimming removed 0 bases at V and 3 bases at J, with 5 bases between. The germline V gene has CDR1 LNHNV and CDR2 YYDKDF (reference sequence). The CDR3 has 14 amino acids. The data stem from a study of blood T cell repertoires in COVID-19. Libraries were prepared by immunoSEQ multiplex PCR; TCRdb keeps only in-frame clonotypes and omits some of them. The table includes around 68,000 clones, around 80% detected once. The clonotype was recovered from a human donor in a cohort sampled during active COVID-19. Sequencing was performed on peripheral blood. The chain combines TRBV15 with TRBJ1-4; D remains unclear. CDR3 coding DNA: TGTGCCACCAGCAGAGACGTAGCTAATGAAAAACTGTTTTTT. Translating gives CATSRDVANEKLFF. The full variable domain, its missing parts supplied by reference TRBV15 and TRBJ1-4, is DAMVIQNPRYQVTQFGKPVTLSCSQTLNHNVMYWYQQKSSQAPKLLFHYYDKDFNNEADTPDNFQSRRPNTSFCFLDIRSPGLGDTAMYLCATSRDVANEKLFFGSGTQLSVL.